The 3 T cell receptor beta chains below all came from one sample that was sequenced in a study of early T cells in non-severe SARS-CoV-2 infection. TCRdb analysed the 5' RACE reads with MiXCR anew, one entry per CDR3 protein. This sample has around 84,000 distinct CDR3 sequences; 12% occur once, and the top ten carry about 2.7%. Sequencing was carried out using whole blood. These receptors all stem from an adult who was a healthcare worker with PCR-confirmed SARS-CoV-2 infection or an uninfected control (not recorded which).

This clonotype was picked up many times. The rearrangement links TRBV25-1 to TRBJ2-7, with TRBD1 matching over 7 bases. Germline values: CDR1 MGHDK, CDR2 SYGVNS. This CDR3 region has 15 residues. Trimming took 6 bases from V and 5 from J; bases not matched to a gene: 13. The CDR3 DNA reads TGTGCCAGCAGAATTGGGACAGCCCTGGAGAACGAGCAGTACTTC. Its translation: CASRIGTALENEQYF.

The chain combines TRBV12-3 or TRBV12-4 with TRBJ2-3; 11 nucleotides line up with TRBD2. Unmatched junction bases numbered 2, after V lost 3 bases and J lost 0 bases. There are 16 residues in the CDR3. In DNA form, the CDR3 reads TGTGCCAGCAGTTTCCGGACTAGCGGGAGCACAGATACGCAGTATTTT. Protein: CASSFRTSGSTDTQYF.

The rearrangement joins TRBV7-6 to TRBJ2-1; D gene unclear. CDR3 length: 12 residues. Germline values: CDR1 SGHVS, CDR2 FNYEAQ. V lost 5 bases, J lost 7 bases, and 9 bases lay in between. The CDR3 DNA reads as TGTGCCAGCAGCCCCAACGTAAATGAGCAGTTCTTC. Protein sequence: CASSPNVNEQFF.